This T cell receptor beta chain is drawn from a study of cytomegalovirus exposure and HLA in healthy donors. It was with 60 Vbeta and 13 Jbeta primers that the PCR ran. Assay: immunoSEQ multiplex PCR; the TCRdb copy retains only in-frame clones and omits some. The sample contains about 200,000 clones, about 81% of which appear only once. This CDR3 comprises 15 residues. J lost 4 bases, V lost 2 bases, and 5 bases had no gene match. Per germline, CDR1 MDHEN and CDR2 SYDVKM. The gene calls are TRBV28 and TRBJ1-5; 7 nucleotides match TRBD1. Material: PBMCs. This receptor was identified in a man between 18 and 35 years old in good health and CMV-seronegative. CDR3 sequence reads: CASSLAGGRNQPQHF. Written as DNA, the CDR3 is TGTGCCAGCAGTTTAGCAGGGGGAAGGAATCAGCCCCAGCATTTT.